This TCR beta chain was retrieved from a study of T cell responses to AZD1222 COVID-19 vaccine. The germline V gene has CDR1 LGHDT and CDR2 YNNKEL (reference sequence). The CDR3 contains 12 residues. V lost 1 base and J lost 5, with 5 bases in between. About this clone itself: Its antigen remains unknown. A much larger clone differs by one base, so this may be a read error.

Study results and caveats: Unmutated variant regions are reportedly targeted by nearly half of spike-specific TCRs. The donor group comprised mostly white British people and more females; the analysis possibly underestimated clonal diversity. Spike as a whole was targeted by vaccine-associated CD4 TCRs, dominant at 160-218 and 743-854.

The repertoire was sequenced with immunoSEQ multiplex PCR; TCRdb's copy has only in-frame clones and lacks some. The sample includes about 210,000 clones, over 80% of them seen just once. This sequence originates from an adult in good health. Sequenced material: peripheral blood, taken on day 0 of AZD1222 vaccination. V gene TRBV3-1 (or the pseudogene TRBV3-2) combines with J gene TRBJ2-5; D gene unclear. In DNA, the CDR3 is TGTGCCAGCAGCCAAGCCAGGGAGACCCAGTACTTC. Its translation: CASSQARETQYF.